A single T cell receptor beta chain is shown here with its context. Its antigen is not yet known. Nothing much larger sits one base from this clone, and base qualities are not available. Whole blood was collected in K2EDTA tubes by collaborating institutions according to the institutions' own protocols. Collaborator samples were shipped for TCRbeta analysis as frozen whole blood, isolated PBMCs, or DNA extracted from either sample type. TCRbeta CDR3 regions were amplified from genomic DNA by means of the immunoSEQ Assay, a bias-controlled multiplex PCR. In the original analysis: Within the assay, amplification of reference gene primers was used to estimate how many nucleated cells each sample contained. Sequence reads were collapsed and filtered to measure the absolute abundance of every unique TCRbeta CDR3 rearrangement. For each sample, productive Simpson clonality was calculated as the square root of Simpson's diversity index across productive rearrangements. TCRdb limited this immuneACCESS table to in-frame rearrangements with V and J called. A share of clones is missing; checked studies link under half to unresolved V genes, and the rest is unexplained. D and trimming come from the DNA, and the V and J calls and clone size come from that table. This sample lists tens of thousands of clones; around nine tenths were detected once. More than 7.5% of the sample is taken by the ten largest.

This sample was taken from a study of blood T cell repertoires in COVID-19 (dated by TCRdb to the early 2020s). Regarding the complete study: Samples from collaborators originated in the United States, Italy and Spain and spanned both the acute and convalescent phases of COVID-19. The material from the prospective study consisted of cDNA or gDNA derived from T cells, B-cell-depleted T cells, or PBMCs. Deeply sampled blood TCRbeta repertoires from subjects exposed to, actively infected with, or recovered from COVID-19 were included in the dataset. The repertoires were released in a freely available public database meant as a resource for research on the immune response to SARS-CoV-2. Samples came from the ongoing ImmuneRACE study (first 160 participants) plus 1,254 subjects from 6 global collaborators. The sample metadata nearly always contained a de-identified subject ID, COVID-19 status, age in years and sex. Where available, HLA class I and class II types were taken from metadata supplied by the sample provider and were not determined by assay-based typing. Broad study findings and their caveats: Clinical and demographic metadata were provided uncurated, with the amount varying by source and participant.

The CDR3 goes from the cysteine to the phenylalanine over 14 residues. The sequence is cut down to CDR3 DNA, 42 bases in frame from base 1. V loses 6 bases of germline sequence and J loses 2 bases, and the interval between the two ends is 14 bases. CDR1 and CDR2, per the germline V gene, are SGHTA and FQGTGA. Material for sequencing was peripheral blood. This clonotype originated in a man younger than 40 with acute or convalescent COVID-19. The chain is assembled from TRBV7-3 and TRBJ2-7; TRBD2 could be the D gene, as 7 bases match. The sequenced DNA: TGTGCCAGCAGGATCGGCGGGGGCCCCTACGAGCAGTACTTC. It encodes CASRIGGGPYEQYF.